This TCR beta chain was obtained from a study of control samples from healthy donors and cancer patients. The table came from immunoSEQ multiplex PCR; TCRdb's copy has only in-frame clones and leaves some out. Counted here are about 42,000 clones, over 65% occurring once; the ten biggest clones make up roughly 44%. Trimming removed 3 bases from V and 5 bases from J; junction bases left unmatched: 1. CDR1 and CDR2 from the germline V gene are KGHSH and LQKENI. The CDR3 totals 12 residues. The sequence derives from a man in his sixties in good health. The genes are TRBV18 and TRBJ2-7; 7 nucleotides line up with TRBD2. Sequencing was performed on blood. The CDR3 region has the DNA TGTGCCAGCTCACCGAGCGGGGACGAGCAGTACTTC. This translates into CASSPSGDEQYF.